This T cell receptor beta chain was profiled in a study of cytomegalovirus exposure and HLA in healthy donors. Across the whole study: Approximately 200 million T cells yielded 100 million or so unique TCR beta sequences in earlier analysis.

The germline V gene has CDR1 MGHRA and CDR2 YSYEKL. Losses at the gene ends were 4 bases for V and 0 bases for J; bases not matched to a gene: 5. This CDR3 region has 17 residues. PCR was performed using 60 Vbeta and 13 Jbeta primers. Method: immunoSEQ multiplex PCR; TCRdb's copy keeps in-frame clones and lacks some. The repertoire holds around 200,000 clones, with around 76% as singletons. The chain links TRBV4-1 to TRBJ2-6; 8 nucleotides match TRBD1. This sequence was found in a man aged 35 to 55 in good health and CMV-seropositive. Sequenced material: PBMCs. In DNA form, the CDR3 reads TGCGCCAGCAGCCCAGACAGGGGATCCTCTGGGGCCAACGTCCTGACTTTC. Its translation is CASSPDRGSSGANVLTF.